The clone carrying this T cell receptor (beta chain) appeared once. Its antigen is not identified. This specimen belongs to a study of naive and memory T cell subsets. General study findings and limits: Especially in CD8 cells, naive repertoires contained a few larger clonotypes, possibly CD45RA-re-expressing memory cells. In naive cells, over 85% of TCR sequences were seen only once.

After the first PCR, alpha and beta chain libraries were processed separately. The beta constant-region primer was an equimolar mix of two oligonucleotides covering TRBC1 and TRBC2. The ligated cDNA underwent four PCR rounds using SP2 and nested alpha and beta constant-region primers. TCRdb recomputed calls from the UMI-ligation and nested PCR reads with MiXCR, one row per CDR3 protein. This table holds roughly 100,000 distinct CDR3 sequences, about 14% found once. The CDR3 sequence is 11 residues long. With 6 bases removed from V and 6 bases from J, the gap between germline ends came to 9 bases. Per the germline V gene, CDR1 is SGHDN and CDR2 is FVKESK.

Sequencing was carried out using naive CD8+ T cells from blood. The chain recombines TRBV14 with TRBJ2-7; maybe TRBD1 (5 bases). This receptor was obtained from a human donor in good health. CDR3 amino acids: CASSSGFEQYF. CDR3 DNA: TGTGCCAGCAGTTCAGGGTTCGAGCAGTACTTC.